Ten or more counts support the clone carrying this T cell receptor beta chain. What it binds is not known. The CDR3 sequence is 14 residues long. Trimming removed 0 bases at V and 2 bases at J, with 5 bases between. The patients, who ranged from 18 to 65 in age, presented with newly diagnosed hyperthyroidism lasting under 2 months. These data belong to a study of T cells in Graves' hyperthyroidism and ophthalmopathy. Findings and caveats of the study: Ophthalmopathy and stable hyperthyroidism were separated by a 13 V-J model. Most clonotypes that expanded in the thyroid above 0.001 also showed up in blood.

Authors of the study amplified TCR beta CDR3 regions from RNA transcripts. Primed by the HTBI set, a first-round RT-PCR was run on the TCR CDR3. TCRdb analysed the multiplex PCR reads with MiXCR anew, one entry per CDR3 protein. The data contain about 400,000 distinct CDR3 sequences, 15% to 19% of them singletons. This sequence originates from a woman aged 18 to 35 with Graves' hyperthyroidism. Sequencing was done on a sample of blood. The chain employs TRBV12-3 or TRBV12-4 and TRBJ2-1; no reliable D call. CDR3 sequence reads: CASSLAATYNEQFF. In nucleotides, the CDR3 is TGTGCCAGCAGTTTAGCGGCCACCTACAATGAGCAGTTCTTC.